These 2 T cell receptor beta chains came from one sample sequenced in a study of spatial heterogeneity in lung cancer. TCRdb reprocessed the 5' RACE reads via MiXCR and lists one record per CDR3 protein. Found here are roughly 120,000 distinct CDR3 sequences, 10% to 15% of them singletons; the top ten hold 16%. The time point is: blood at routine non-recurrence follow-up after resection. The authors sequenced whole RNA from tumor, nontumor lung or frozen PBMC without sorting. The source material was PBMCs, sampled at follow-up. The receptors stem from a male donor with early-stage non-small cell lung cancer.

The rearrangement links TRBV27 to TRBJ2-1, with a tentative D call TRBD2 (5 bases). The V end lost 0 bases, the J end lost 5 bases, and 8 bases lay between the germline ends. The CDR3 runs to 14 residues. Germline values: CDR1 MNHEY, CDR2 SMNVEV (reference sequence). DNA of the CDR3: TGTGCCAGCAGTTTATCCCAGCGGCACAATGAGCAGTTCTTC. Translated: CASSLSQRHNEQFF.

This clonotype was picked up a small number of times. The chain recombines TRBV12-3 or TRBV12-4 with TRBJ1-2; 11 bases fit TRBD1. The CDR3 totals 14 residues. After removal of 7 bases from V and 4 bases from J, the junction contained 5 bases not matched to a gene. The CDR3 nucleotides are TGTGCCAGCAAAAGGACAGGGGGCACCTATGGCTACACCTTC. Translating it yields CASKRTGGTYGYTF.